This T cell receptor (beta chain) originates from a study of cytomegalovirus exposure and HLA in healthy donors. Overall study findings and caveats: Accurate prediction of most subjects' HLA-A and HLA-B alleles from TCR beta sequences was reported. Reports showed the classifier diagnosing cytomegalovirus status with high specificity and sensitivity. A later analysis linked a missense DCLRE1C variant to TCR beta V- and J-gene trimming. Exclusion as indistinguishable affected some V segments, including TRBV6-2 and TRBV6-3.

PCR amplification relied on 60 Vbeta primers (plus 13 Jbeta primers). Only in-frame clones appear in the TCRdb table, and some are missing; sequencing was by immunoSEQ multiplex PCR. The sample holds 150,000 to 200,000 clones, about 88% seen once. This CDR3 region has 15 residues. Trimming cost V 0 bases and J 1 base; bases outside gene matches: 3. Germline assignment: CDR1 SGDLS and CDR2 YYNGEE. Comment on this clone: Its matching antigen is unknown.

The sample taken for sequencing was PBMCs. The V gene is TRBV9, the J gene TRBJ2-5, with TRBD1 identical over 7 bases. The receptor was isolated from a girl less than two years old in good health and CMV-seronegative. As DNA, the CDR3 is TGTGCCAGCAGCGTAGGGGGGACAGCCCAAGAGACCCAGTACTTC. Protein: CASSVGGTAQETQYF. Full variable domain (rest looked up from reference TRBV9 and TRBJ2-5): DSGVTQTPKHLITATGQRVTLRCSPRSGDLSVYWYQQSLDQGLQFLIQYYNGEERAKGNILERFSAQQFPDLHSELNLSSLELGDSALYFCASSVGGTAQETQYFGPGTRLLVL.